These 3 T cell receptor beta chains were all obtained from the same sample, sequenced in a study of CXCR3-negative and CXCR3-positive naive CD8 T cells. These receptors lack a known antigen. The study's findings and limits: The TRB CDR3s that CXCR3-positive naive cells carried were more hydrophobic than those of CXCR3-negative naive cells.

UMI-tagged TRB cDNA libraries were built via 5' RACE. TCRdb re-called the 5' RACE reads; every CDR3 protein appears as one record, without DNA. Recorded for this sample: around 160,000 distinct CDR3 sequences. Sample: naive CXCR3+ CD8+ T cells from blood. Described subset: CD45RO-CCR7+CD27+CD95- naive CD8+ T cells expressing CXCR3 (TNR3+). These receptor sequences come from a human donor in good health. Some clones in this sample may be carry-over from other donors' samples.

V and J are TRBV23-1 and TRBJ2-7; TCRdb indicates TRBD1, and absent DNA this call remains unverified. TRBV23-1 falls under the ORF class, with uncertain function. This CDR3 is 16 amino acids long. The CDR3 loop is CASSQSGTGTPYEQYF.

The V gene is TRBV29-1, the J gene TRBJ2-7; TCRdb names TRBD2, which stays unverified in the absence of DNA. CDR1 is SQVTM, CDR2 ANQGSEA, per germline. This CDR3 has 16 residues. The CDR3: CSVEDGLAGGPYEQYF.

CDR3 amino acids: CSGTGALNQKETQYF. V gene TRBV29-1 combines with J gene TRBJ2-5; checking the TCRdb D call of TRBD1 is not possible without DNA. Germline V gene data show CDR1 as SQVTM and CDR2 as ANQGSEA. CDR3 size: 15 residues.